This passage covers 19 T cell receptor beta chains from one sample sequenced in a study of cytomegalovirus exposure and HLA in healthy donors. PCR used 60 Vbeta primers and 13 Jbeta primers. Assay: immunoSEQ multiplex PCR; the TCRdb copy retains only in-frame clones and omits some. The table records about 110,000 clones, around 80% of them present only once. Sequenced: PBMCs. These receptors originate from a woman aged 18 to 35 in good health and CMV-seropositive.

This rearrangement joins TRBV7-3 to TRBJ2-7, with 9 positions matching TRBD1. Trimming cost V 2 bases and J 2 bases; bases outside gene matches: 1. CDR3 length: 14 amino acids. In germline, CDR1 is SGHTA, CDR2 FQGTGA. CDR3 in amino acids: CASSLGTGTYEQYF. The CDR3 coding sequence is TGTGCCAGCAGCTTAGGGACAGGGACCTACGAGCAGTACTTC.

The gene calls are TRBV10-3 and TRBJ1-5; the D gene is possibly TRBD1 (5 bases). The CDR3 has 12 residues. The germline CDR1 and CDR2 sequences are ENHRY and SYGVKD. V lost 4 bases and J 11 bases, leaving 12 bases between the germline ends. The CDR3: CAISVQGEAQHF. The CDR3 bases are TGTGCCATCAGTGTTCAAGGGGAGGCCCAGCATTTT.

In its sample, this clone was seen a few times. The rearrangement uses TRBV10-1 and TRBJ2-5; TRBD2 aligns across 7 bases. Germline V gene sequence: CDR1 WNHNN, CDR2 SYGVQD (reference sequence). Trimming cost V 3 bases and J 5 bases; bases outside gene matches: 9. This CDR3 is 15 amino acids long. CDR3 in amino acids: CASSDRDYGGETQYF. CDR3 sequence (DNA): TGCGCCAGCAGTGATCGGGACTACGGAGGGGAGACCCAGTACTTC.

The rearrangement links TRBV25-1 to TRBJ2-7; no definite D call. Germline lookup yields CDR1 MGHDK and CDR2 SYGVNS. The CDR3 runs to 11 residues. V was trimmed by 11 bases and J by 3 bases, leaving 11 bases between them. CDR3 in DNA: TGTGCCGCCCGCGCACGCTACGAGCAGTACTTC. This encodes CAARARYEQYF.

The chain recombines TRBV27 with TRBJ2-1; D is unclear. The CDR3 totals 13 residues. CDR1 and CDR2 from the germline V gene are MNHEY and SMNVEV (reference sequence). The V end was cut by 8 bases, the J end by 0 bases, with 8 bases between. The CDR3 protein is CASAVGSYNEQFF. The CDR3 bases are TGTGCCAGCGCGGTAGGCTCCTACAATGAGCAGTTCTTC.

V gene TRBV4-1 combines with J gene TRBJ1-1, with TRBD1 identical over 8 bases. Germline V gene data show CDR1 as MGHRA and CDR2 as YSYEKL. The CDR3 sequence is 15 residues long. V was clipped by 1 base and J by 3 bases; unmatched bases: 4. The CDR3 coding sequence is TGCGCCAGCAGCCAAGCACAGGGGGGGGACACTGAAGCTTTCTTT. Protein sequence: CASSQAQGGDTEAFF.

This chain uses TRBV30 with TRBJ1-5; TRBD1 is a possible D gene (6 bases). Between the trimmed V and J ends, which lost 6 bases and 0 bases, there was a span of 15 bases. Germline CDR1 and CDR2: GTSNPN and SVGIG (reference sequence). The CDR3 totals 15 residues. The chain's CDR3 is CACLPEGDSNQPQHF. The CDR3 DNA follows: TGTGCCTGCCTCCCCGAGGGGGATAGCAATCAGCCCCAGCATTTT. Filled out from reference TRBV30 and TRBJ1-5, the complete variable domain reads SQTIHQWPATLVQPVGSPLSLECTVEGTSNPNLYWYRQAAGRGLQLLFYSVGIGQISSEVPQNLSASRPQDRQFILSSKKLLLSDSGFYLCACLPEGDSNQPQHFGDGTRLSIL.

The chain recombines TRBV4-2 with TRBJ1-4; D gene unclear. Germline assignment: CDR1 LGHNA and CDR2 YNFKEQ. This CDR3 is 15 amino acids long. With 0 bases removed from V and 7 bases from J, the gap between germline ends came to 12 bases. This CDR3 is CASSQEGGSGEKLFF. The CDR3 coding sequence is TGTGCCAGCAGCCAAGAGGGCGGCAGCGGTGAAAAACTGTTTTTT.

The chain uses TRBV7-9 and TRBJ1-4; D uncertain. The V end lost 3 bases, the J end lost 0 bases, and 5 bases lay between the germline ends. The CDR3 has 14 amino acids. Germline V gene lookup returns CDR1 SEHNR and CDR2 FQNEAQ (reference sequence). In DNA, the CDR3 is TGTGCCAGCAGCTTCAGCGCAACTAATGAAAAACTGTTTTTT. This encodes CASSFSATNEKLFF.

The table lists this clone with a count of one. The J gene is TRBJ1-5, the V gene TRBV5-1; unclear D gene. This CDR3 has 15 residues. V gave up 2 bases and J gave up 3 bases, with 12 bases separating them. CDR1 is SGHRS and CDR2 is YFSETQ in the germline V gene. Written as DNA, the CDR3 is TGCGCCAGCAGCTTCTCAGGCAGCCTCAATCAGCCCCAGCATTTT. Encoded protein: CASSFSGSLNQPQHF.

The V and J genes are TRBV10-3 and TRBJ1-2; D is possibly TRBD1 (5 bases). This CDR3 is built from 14 residues. Trimming pared 2 bases from V and 1 base from J, leaving 8 bases between. CDR1 is ENHRY, CDR2 SYGVKD, per germline. The CDR3 protein is CAISERDFNYGYTF. In DNA form, the CDR3 reads TGTGCCATCAGTGAGAGGGACTTTAACTATGGCTACACCTTC.

CDR3: CAWSPSGVGYTF. CDR3 sequence (DNA): TGTGCCTGGAGTCCCTCCGGGGTCGGCTACACCTTC. The V and J genes are TRBV30 and TRBJ1-2; D unresolved. The germline V gene has CDR1 GTSNPN and CDR2 SVGIG (reference sequence). The length of the CDR3 is 12 residues. The ends were cut back, 2 bases at V and 8 bases at J, with 12 bases in the middle.

The chain joins TRBV2 to TRBJ2-3; D unresolved. The CDR3 sequence is 14 residues long. V lost 8 bases, J lost 0 bases, and 12 bases lay in between. Germline values: CDR1 SNHLY, CDR2 FYNNEI. The CDR3 DNA reads TGTGCCAGCGTAGTGTCGCCTAGCACAGATACGCAGTATTTT. It translates to CASVVSPSTDTQYF.

This chain connects TRBV5-6 to TRBJ2-7, with TRBD2 identical over 16 bases. This CDR3 comprises 17 residues. CDR1 is SGHDT and CDR2 is YYEEEE in the germline V gene. V lost 2 bases, J lost 7 bases, and 9 bases stayed unmatched. CDR3 in DNA: TGTGCCAGCAGCTTCTCGGGACTAGCGGGAGGGCCGGGTGAGCAGTACTTC. It encodes CASSFSGLAGGPGEQYF.

CDR3 in DNA: TGTGCCAGCAGCGTTAGCGGGAGTCCAGGGGCCAACGTCCTGACTTTC. Its translation is CASSVSGSPGANVLTF. The chain links TRBV7-2 to TRBJ2-6; TRBD2 matches at 9 bases. This CDR3 comprises 16 residues. Germline V CDR1 and CDR2: SGHTA, FQGNSA. The V segment lost 5 bases and the J segment 4 bases; nucleotides outside the gene matches: 6.

The chain uses TRBV5-1 and TRBJ2-7, with 9 bases lining up with TRBD2. The CDR3 contains 15 residues. Germline V gives CDR1 SGHRS, CDR2 YFSETQ. The V gene end was trimmed by 0 bases and the J gene end by 5 bases; junction bases not matched to a gene: 6. The CDR3 sequence: CASSLGAGGRNEQYF. The CDR3, as DNA: TGCGCCAGCAGCTTGGGGGCGGGAGGGCGGAACGAGCAGTACTTC.

The chain is built from TRBV6-1 and TRBJ2-7; TRBD1 matches at 7 bases. The CDR3 loop spans 14 amino acids. V lost 2 bases and J lost 3; bases outside the gene matches: 4. Germline CDR1 and CDR2: MNHNS and SASEGT. Written as DNA, the CDR3 is TGTGCCAGCAGTGAAATGACAGGGCGCTACGAGCAGTACTTC. Amino acid sequence: CASSEMTGRYEQYF.

V usage is TRBV18 and J usage is TRBJ1-5, with D possibly TRBD1 on 6 matching bases. The CDR3 spans 14 residues. V lost 6 bases and J lost 3, with 12 bases in between. Per germline, CDR1 KGHSH and CDR2 LQKENI. Here the CDR3 reads CASSLTGNNQPQHF. CDR3 nucleotide sequence: TGTGCCAGCTCGCTCACAGGGAACAATCAGCCCCAGCATTTT.

This chain links TRBV18 with TRBJ2-5, with D perhaps TRBD1 (6 bases). V dropped 6 bases and J dropped 4 bases, with 18 bases sitting between them. The CDR3 length is 15 residues. Per the germline V gene, CDR1 is KGHSH and CDR2 is LQKENI. CDR3 in DNA: TGTGCCAGCTCGTCGAGGGCAGGGGCAGGAGAGACCCAGTACTTC. It codes for CASSSRAGAGETQYF.